The source of this TCR beta chain is a study of T-cell memory formation after mild COVID-19. Study overall: Largely, TCR clusters stayed within a single donor.

Study results and caveats: The CD4+ clones that contracted clustered mainly within CM and EM, and the CD8+ clones concentrated in EMRA. Clonal second-wave expansions that peaked on day 37 had unconfirmed SARS-CoV-2 specificity.

A remark on this clonotype: Its target is unknown.

Looked up from germline, CDR1 is SGHTA and CDR2 is FQGNSA. The V end lost 1 base, the J end lost 3 bases, and 12 bases lay between the germline ends. CDR3 size: 15 residues. TCRdb recomputed calls from the 5' RACE reads with MiXCR, one row per CDR3 protein. The data contain 150,000 to 200,000 distinct CDR3 sequences, around 10% of them singletons. The genes are TRBV7-2 and TRBJ2-5; maybe TRBD1 (5 bases). The sequence came from a man younger than 30 who had mild COVID-19 (a few samples of this study predate the infection). Cell type and time point are not known. The sample comprised PBMCs or a T cell subset sorted from them (not recorded which). The CDR3 DNA is TGTGCCAGCAGCTTAGGCGGAGCAGGGAAAGAGACCCAGTACTTC. It yields the protein CASSLGGAGKETQYF.